This T cell receptor beta chain was sequenced during a study of CXCR3-negative and CXCR3-positive naive CD8 T cells. Study-level information: Collectively, the libraries yielded approximately 140 million TRB reads in total, at about 1.5 +/- 0.3 million per library. Findings of the study overall: Hydrophobicity of TRB CDR3s was greater in CXCR3-positive naive cells than in CXCR3-negative naive cells.

CDR3 length: 18 residues. The germline gives CDR1 MGHRA, CDR2 YSYEKL. The authors prepared UMI-labeled TRB cDNA libraries by 5' RACE. Each CDR3 protein gets one entry in TCRdb, which reprocessed the 5' RACE reads and gives no DNA. The sample totals about 150,000 distinct CDR3 sequences. Regarding this clonotype: Its antigen is unidentified.

The TCR sequence derives from a human donor in good health. Some clones in this sample may be carry-over from other donors' samples. The chain carries TRBV4-1 and TRBJ2-3; no DNA is available, so the TRBD1 call from TCRdb remains unchecked. What was sequenced was naive CXCR3+ CD8+ T cells from blood. The subset is: CD45RO-CCR7+CD27+CD95- naive CD8+ T cells expressing CXCR3 (TNR3+). CDR3: CASSQVPPGTFGTDTQYF.